This TCR beta chain was documented in a study of blood T cell repertoires in COVID-19. Overall study context: The samples span acute and convalescent COVID-19 from the United States, Italy and Spain. From T cells, B-cell-depleted T cells, or PBMCs came the material, which was cDNA or gDNA.

Original processing methods: Reference gene primers were amplified, and this amplification served to estimate nucleated cell counts. The table came from immunoSEQ multiplex PCR; TCRdb's copy has only in-frame clones and leaves some out. The V and J calls and clone size were taken over from that table, and D and trimming were inferred from the DNA. The table lists under 250,000 clones, approximately 82% of them singletons, with approximately 2.6% in the top ten. This clone has just a few counts. The CDR3 runs 16 residues. Losses at the gene ends were 5 bases for V and 3 bases for J; bases not matched to a gene: 9. Per germline, CDR1 LNHDA and CDR2 SQIVND (reference sequence).

The sample was peripheral blood. This TCR came from a woman aged 70-85 years with active or convalescent COVID-19. The gene calls are TRBV19 and TRBJ2-2, with 7 bases fitting TRBD2. CDR3 nucleotides: TGTGCCAGTAGTGGCTACGTGGCGGGGGACACCGGGGAGCTGTTTTTT. Amino acids: CASSGYVAGDTGELFF.